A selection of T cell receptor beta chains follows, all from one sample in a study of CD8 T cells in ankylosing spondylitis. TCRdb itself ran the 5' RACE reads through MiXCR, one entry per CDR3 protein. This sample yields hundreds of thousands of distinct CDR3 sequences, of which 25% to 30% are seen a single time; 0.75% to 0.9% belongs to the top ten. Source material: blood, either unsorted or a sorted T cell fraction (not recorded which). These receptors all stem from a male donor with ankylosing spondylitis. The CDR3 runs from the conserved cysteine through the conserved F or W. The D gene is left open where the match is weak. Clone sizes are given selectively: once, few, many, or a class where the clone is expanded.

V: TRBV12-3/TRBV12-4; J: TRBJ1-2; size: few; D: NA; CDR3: CASSTRQAHTF; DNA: TGTGCCAGCAGCACGCGACAGGCCCACACCTTC
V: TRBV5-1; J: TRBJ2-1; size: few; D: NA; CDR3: CASSTGDSYNEQFF; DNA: TGCGCCAGCAGTACTGGGGACTCCTACAATGAGCAGTTCTTC
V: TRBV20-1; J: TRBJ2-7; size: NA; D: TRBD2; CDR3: CSATGLAGAVYEQYF; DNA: TGCAGTGCTACCGGACTAGCGGGAGCGGTGTACGAGCAGTACTTC
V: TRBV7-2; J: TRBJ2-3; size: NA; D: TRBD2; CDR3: CASSLVGGGGTDTQYF; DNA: TGTGCCAGCAGCTTAGTGGGGGGAGGGGGCACAGATACGCAGTATTTT
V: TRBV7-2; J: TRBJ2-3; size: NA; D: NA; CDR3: CASSLFQTDTQYF; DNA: TGTGCCAGCAGCTTATTTCAAACAGATACGCAGTATTTT
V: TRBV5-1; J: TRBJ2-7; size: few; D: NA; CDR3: CASSLEGKRGYEQYF; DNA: TGCGCCAGCAGCCTGGAGGGGAAAAGAGGGTACGAGCAGTACTTC
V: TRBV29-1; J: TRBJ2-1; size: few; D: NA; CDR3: CSVSPMSSYNEQFF; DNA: TGCAGCGTATCCCCTATGAGCTCCTACAATGAGCAGTTCTTC
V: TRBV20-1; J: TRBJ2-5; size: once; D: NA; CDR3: CSARDPWVAGTQYF; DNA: TGCAGTGCTAGAGATCCGTGGGTGGCGGGGACCCAGTACTTC
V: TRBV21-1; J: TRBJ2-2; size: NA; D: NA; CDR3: CASSKESQGVSTGELFF; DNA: TGTGCCAGCAGCAAAGAGTCCCAGGGCGTCAGCACCGGGGAGCTGTTTTTT
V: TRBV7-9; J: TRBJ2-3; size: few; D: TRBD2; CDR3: CASSSWTSGSVSDTQYF; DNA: TGTGCCAGCAGCTCTTGGACTAGCGGGAGTGTGTCAGATACGCAGTATTTT
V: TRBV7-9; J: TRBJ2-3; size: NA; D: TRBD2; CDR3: CASRALAGATDTQYF; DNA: TGTGCCAGCAGAGCACTAGCGGGAGCTACAGATACGCAGTATTTT
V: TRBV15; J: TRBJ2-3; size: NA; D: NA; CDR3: CATSLDRSTDTQYF; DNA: TGTGCCACCAGTCTAGACAGGAGCACAGATACGCAGTATTTT
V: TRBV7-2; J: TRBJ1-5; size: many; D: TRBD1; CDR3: CASSIQGGNQPQHF; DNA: TGTGCCAGCAGCATCCAGGGGGGCAATCAGCCCCAGCATTTT
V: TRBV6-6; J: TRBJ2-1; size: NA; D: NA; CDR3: CASSFTGGEQFF; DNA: TGTGCCAGCAGTTTCACGGGCGGTGAGCAGTTCTTC
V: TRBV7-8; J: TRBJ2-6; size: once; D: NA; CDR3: CASSLVGGSGANVLTF; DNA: TGTGCCAGCAGCTTAGTAGGGGGTTCTGGGGCCAACGTCCTGACTTTC
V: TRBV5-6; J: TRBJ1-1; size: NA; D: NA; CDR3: CASSIGGRGTEAFF; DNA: TGTGCCAGCAGCATTGGGGGGCGGGGAACTGAAGCTTTCTTT
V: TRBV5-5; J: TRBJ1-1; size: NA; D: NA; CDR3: CASSSRHTEAFF; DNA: TGTGCCAGCAGCTCCCGGCACACTGAAGCTTTCTTT
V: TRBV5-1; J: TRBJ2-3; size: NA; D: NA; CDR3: CASSLTRDSETDTQYF; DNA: TGCGCCAGCAGCTTAACGCGGGACAGCGAAACAGATACGCAGTATTTT
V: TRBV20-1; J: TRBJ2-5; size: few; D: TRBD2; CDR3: CSARDPLMGGETQYF; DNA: TGCAGTGCTAGAGACCCGCTTATGGGAGGGGAGACCCAGTACTTC
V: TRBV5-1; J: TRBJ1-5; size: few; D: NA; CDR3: CASQLDVGTNQPQHF; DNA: TGCGCCAGCCAACTGGATGTGGGAACGAATCAGCCCCAGCATTTT
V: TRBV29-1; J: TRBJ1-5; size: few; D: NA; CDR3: CSVADGYSNQPQHF; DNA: TGCAGCGTTGCTGACGGTTATAGCAATCAGCCCCAGCATTTT
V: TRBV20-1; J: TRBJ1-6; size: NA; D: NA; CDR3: CSADRPLSGVSNSPLHF; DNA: TGCAGTGCCGATCGTCCCCTAAGTGGGGTGTCTAATTCACCCCTCCACTTT
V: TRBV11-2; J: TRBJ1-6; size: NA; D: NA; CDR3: CASSLDPGDSPLHF; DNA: TGTGCCAGCAGCTTAGATCCTGGGGATTCACCCCTCCACTTT
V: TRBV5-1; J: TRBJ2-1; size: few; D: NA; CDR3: CASGEPGTGQFF; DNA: TGCGCCAGCGGAGAACCCGGGACGGGGCAGTTCTTC
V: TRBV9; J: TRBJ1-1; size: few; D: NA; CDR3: CASSVAGGYQNTEAFF; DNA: TGTGCCAGCAGCGTAGCGGGGGGCTACCAGAACACTGAAGCTTTCTTT
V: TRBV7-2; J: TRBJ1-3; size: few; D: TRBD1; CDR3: CASGRGQGASGNTIYF; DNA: TGTGCCAGCGGCAGGGGACAGGGGGCATCTGGAAACACCATATATTTT
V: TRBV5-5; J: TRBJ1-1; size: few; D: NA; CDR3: CASSLNGDTEAFF; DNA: TGTGCCAGCAGCTTGAATGGAGACACTGAAGCTTTCTTT
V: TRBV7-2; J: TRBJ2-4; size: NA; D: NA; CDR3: CASSREHRENIQYF; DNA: TGTGCCAGCAGCCGGGAACACAGAGAAAACATTCAGTACTTC
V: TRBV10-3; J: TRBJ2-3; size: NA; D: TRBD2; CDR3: CAINPGLAASTDTQYF; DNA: TGTGCCATCAACCCGGGACTAGCGGCTAGCACAGATACGCAGTATTTT
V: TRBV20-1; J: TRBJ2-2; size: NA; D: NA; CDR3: CSARGAGSVRELFF; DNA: TGCAGTGCTAGAGGAGCAGGGAGTGTCCGGGAGCTGTTTTTT
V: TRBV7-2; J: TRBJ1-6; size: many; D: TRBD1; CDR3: CASSLAGQGGSPLHF; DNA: TGTGCCAGCAGCTTAGCCGGACAGGGGGGATCACCCCTCCACTTT
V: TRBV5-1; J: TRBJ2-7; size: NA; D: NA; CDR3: CASSLAASLTAPYEQYF; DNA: TGCGCCAGCAGCCTGGCGGCATCCTTAACGGCCCCCTACGAGCAGTACTTC
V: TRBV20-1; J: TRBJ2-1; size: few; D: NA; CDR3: CSAAVLPSYNEQFF; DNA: TGCAGTGCTGCGGTTCTGCCCTCCTACAATGAGCAGTTCTTC
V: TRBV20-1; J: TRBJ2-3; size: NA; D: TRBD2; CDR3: CSARSGRAPDTQYF; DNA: TGCAGTGCTAGAAGCGGGAGGGCCCCAGATACGCAGTATTTT
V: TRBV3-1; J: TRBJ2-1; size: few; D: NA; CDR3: CASSQAYQRNNNEQFF; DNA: TGTGCCAGCAGCCAAGCTTACCAGCGGAATAACAATGAGCAGTTCTTC
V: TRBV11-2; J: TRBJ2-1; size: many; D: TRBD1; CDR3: CASSLGGLGTGPYNEQFF; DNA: TGTGCCAGCAGCTTAGGAGGTTTGGGGACAGGGCCTTACAATGAGCAGTTCTTC
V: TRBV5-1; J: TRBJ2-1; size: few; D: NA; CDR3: CASSGGTVGSYNEQFF; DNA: TGCGCCAGCAGCGGAGGGACAGTAGGTTCCTACAATGAGCAGTTCTTC
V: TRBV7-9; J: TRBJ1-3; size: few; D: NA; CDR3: CASSSRGLGDTIYF; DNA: TGTGCCAGCAGCTCCCGTGGTCTGGGGGACACCATATATTTT
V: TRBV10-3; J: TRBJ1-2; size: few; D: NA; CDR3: CAITTAYGYTF; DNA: TGTGCCATCACCACGGCCTATGGCTACACCTTC
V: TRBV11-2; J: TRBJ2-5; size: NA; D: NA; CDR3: CASRRVGVPQYF; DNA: TGTGCCAGCAGAAGGGTCGGAGTTCCCCAGTACTTC
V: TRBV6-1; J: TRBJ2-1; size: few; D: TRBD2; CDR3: CASKEITSGLYNEQFF; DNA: TGTGCCAGCAAGGAAATAACTAGCGGACTCTACAATGAGCAGTTCTTC